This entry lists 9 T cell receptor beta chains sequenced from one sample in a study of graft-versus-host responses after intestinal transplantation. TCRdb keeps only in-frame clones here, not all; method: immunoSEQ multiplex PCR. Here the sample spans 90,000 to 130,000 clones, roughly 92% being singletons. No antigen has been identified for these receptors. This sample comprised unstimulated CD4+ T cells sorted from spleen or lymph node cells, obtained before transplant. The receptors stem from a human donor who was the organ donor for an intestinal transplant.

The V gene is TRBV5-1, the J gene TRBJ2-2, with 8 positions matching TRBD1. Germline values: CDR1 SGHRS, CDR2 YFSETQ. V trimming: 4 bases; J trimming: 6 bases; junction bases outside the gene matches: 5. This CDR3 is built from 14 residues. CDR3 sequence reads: CASSPRQGPGELFF. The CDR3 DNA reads TGCGCCAGCAGCCCGCGACAGGGGCCCGGGGAGCTGTTTTTT.

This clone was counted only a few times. This CDR3 reads CASSRQGASTQYF. CDR3 coding DNA: TGTGCCAGCAGCCGGCAGGGGGCGAGTACGCAGTATTTT. V and J are TRBV7-6 and TRBJ2-3; TRBD1 matches 8 bases. Germline CDR1 and CDR2: SGHVS and FNYEAQ. The CDR3 runs 13 residues. V was clipped by 5 bases and J by 8 bases; unmatched bases: 6.

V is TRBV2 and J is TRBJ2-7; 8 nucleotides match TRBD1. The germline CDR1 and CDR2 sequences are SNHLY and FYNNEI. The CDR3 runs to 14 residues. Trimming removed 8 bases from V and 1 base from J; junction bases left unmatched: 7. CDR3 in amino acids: CASVSDRASYEQYF. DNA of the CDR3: TGTGCCAGCGTGTCGGACAGGGCTTCCTACGAGCAGTACTTC.

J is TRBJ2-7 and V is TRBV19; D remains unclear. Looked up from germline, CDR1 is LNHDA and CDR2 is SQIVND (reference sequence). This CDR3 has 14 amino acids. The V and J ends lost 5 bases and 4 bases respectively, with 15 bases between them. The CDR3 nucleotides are TGTGCCAGTAGTCCCCGGGCAGCGCAGTACGAGCAGTACTTC. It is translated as CASSPRAAQYEQYF. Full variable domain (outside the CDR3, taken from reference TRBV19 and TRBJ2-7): DGGITQSPKYLFRKEGQNVTLSCEQNLNHDAMYWYRQDPGQGLRLIYYSQIVNDFQKGDIAEGYSVSREKKESFPLTVTSAQKNPTAFYLCASSPRAAQYEQYFGPGTRLTVT.

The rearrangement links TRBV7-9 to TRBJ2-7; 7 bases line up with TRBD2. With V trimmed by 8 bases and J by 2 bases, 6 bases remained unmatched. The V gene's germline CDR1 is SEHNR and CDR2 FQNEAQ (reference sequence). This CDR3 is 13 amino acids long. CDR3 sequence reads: CASRGSGAYEQYF. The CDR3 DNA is TGTGCCAGCCGCGGCAGCGGGGCCTACGAGCAGTACTTC. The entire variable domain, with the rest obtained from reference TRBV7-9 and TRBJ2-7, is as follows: DTGVSQNPRHKITKRGQNVTFRCDPISEHNRLYWYRQTLGQGPEFLTYFQNEAQLEKSRLLSDRFSAERPKGSFSTLEIQRTEQGDSAMYLCASRGSGAYEQYFGPGTRLTVT.

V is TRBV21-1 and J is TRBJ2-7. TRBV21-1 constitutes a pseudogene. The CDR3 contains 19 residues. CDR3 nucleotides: TGTGCCAGCAGCAAAGGTCACGACGAAACGGGGCGGTCTTCCTACGAGCAGTACTTC. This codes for CASSKGHDETGRSSYEQYF.

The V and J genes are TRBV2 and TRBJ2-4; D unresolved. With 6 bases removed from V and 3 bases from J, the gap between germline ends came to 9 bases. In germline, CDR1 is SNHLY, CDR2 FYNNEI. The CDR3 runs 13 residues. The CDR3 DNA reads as TGTGCCAGCAGGGGGTTTGGCAAAAACATTCAGTACTTC. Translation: CASRGFGKNIQYF.

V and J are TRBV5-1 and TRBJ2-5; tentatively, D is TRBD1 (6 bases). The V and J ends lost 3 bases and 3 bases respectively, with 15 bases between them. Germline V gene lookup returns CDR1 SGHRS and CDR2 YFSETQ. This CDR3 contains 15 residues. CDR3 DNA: TGCGCCAGCAGCTATTCCAGGGGCCCCGAAGAGACCCAGTACTTC. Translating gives CASSYSRGPEETQYF.

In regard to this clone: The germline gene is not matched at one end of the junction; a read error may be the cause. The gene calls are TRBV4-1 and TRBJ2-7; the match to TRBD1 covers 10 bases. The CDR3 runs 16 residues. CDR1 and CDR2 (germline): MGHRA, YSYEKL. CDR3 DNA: TGTGCCAGCAGCCAAGATCAGGACAGGGGGGCCTACGAGCAGTACTTC. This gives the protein CASSQDQDRGAYEQYF.